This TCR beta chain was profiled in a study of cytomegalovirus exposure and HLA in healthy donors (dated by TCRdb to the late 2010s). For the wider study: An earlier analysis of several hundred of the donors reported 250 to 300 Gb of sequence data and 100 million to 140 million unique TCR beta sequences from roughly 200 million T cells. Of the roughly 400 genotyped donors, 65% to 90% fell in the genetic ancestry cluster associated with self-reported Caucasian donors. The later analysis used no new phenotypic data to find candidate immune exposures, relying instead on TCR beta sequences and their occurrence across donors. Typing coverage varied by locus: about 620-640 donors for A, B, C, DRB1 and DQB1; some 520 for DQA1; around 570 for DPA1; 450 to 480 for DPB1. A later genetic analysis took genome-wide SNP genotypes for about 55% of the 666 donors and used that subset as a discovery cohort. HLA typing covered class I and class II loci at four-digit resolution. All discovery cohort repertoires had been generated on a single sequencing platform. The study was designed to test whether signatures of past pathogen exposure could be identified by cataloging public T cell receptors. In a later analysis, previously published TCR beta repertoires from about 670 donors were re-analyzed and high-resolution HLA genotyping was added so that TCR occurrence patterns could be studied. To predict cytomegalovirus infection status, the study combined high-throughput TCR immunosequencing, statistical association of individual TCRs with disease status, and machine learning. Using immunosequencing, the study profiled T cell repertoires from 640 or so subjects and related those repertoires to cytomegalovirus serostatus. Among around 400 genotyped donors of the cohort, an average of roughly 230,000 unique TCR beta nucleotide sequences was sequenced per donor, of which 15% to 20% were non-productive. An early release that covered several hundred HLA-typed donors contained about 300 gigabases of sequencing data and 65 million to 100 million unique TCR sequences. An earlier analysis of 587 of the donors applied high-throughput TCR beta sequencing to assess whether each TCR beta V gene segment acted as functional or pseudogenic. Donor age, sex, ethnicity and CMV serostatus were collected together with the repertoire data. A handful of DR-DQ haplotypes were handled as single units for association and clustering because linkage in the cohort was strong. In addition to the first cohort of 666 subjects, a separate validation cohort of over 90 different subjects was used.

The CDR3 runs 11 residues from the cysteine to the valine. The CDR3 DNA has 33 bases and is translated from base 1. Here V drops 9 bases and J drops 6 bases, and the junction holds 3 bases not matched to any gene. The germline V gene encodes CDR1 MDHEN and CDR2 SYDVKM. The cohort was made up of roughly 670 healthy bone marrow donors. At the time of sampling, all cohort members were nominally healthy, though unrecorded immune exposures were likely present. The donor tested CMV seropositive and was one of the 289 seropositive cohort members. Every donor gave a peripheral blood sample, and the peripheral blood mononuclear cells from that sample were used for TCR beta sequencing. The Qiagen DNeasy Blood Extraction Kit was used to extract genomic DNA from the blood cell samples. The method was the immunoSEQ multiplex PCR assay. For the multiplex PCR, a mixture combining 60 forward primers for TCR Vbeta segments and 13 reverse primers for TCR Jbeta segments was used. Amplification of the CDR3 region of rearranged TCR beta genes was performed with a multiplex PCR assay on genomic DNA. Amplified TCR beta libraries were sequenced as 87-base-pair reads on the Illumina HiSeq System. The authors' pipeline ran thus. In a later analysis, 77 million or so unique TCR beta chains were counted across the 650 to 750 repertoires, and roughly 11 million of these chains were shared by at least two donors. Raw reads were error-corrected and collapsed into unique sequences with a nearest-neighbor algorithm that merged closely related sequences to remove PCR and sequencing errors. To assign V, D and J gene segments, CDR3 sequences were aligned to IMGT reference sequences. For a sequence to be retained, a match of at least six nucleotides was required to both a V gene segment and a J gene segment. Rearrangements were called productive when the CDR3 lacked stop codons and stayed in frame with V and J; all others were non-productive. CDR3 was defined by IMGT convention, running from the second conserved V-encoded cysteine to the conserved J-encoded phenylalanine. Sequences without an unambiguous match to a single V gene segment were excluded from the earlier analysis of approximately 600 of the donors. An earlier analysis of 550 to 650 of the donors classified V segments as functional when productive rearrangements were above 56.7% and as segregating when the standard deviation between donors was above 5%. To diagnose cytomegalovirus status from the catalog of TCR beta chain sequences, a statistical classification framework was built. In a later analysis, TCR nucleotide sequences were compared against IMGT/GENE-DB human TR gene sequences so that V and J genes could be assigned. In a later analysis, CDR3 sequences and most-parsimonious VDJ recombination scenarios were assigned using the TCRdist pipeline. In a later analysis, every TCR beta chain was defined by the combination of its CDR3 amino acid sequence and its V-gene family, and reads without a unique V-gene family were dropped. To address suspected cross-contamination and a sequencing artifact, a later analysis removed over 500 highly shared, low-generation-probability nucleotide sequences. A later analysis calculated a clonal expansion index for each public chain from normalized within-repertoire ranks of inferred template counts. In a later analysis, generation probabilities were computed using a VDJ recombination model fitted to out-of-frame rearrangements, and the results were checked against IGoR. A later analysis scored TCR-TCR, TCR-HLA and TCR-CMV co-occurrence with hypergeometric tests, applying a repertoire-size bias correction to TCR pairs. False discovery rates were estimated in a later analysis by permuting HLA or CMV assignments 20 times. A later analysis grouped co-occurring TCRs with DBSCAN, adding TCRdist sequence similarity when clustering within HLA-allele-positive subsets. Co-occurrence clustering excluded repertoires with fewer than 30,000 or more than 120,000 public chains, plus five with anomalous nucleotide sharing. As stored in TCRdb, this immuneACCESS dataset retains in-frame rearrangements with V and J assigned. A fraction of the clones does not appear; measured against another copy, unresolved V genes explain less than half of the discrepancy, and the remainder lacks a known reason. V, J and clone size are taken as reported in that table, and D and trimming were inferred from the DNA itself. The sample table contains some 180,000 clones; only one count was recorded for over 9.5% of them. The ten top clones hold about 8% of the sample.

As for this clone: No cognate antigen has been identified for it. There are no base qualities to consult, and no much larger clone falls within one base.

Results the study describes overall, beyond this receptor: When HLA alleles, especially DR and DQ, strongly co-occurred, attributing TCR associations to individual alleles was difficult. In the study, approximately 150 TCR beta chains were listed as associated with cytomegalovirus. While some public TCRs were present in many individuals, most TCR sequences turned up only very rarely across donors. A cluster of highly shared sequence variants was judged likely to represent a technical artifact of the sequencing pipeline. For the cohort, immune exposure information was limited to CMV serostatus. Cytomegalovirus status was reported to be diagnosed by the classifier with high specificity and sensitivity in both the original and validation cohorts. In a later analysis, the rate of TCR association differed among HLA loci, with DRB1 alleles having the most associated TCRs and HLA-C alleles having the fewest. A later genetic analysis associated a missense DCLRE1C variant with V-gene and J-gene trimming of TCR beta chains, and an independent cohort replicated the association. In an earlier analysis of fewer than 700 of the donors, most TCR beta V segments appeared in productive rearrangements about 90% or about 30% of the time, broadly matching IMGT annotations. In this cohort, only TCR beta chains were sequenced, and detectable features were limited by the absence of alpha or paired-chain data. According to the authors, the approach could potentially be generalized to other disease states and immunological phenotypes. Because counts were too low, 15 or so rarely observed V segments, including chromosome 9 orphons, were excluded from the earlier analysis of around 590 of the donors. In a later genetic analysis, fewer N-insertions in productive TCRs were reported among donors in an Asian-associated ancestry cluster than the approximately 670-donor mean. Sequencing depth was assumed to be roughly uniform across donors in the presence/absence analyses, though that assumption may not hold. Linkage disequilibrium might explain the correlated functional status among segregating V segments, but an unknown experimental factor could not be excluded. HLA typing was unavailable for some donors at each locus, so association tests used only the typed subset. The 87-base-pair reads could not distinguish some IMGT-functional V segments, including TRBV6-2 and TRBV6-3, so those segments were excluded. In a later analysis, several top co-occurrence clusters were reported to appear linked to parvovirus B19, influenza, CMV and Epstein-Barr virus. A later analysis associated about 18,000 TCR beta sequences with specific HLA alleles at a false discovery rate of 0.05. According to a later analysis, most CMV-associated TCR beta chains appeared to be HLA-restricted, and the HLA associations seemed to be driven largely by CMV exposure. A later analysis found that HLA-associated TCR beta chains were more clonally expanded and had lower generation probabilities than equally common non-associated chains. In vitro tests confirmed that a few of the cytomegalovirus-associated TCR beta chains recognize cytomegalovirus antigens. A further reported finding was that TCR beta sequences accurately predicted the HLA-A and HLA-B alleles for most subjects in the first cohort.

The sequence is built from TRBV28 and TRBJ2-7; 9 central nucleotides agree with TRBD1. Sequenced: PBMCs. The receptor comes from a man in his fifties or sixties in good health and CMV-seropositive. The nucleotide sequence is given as TGTGCCAGGCTGGACAGGGGCGAGCAGTACGTC. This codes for CARLDRGEQYV.